This T cell receptor (beta chain) was recovered during a study of CD8+CD57+ T cells in acquired aplastic anemia. Study-wide context: Quantities of DNA derived from sorted CD4+ and CD8+ cells averaged approximately 3 ug. Study-wide findings and caveats: It was found that more than 25 CD8+ CDR3 sequences were shared between patients and controls. CD8+ Simpson's diversity did not differ significantly between patients and controls.

On this clonotype: Its antigen is still unknown.

This CDR3 comprises 11 residues. V was trimmed by 4 bases and J by 3 bases, leaving 6 bases between them. Germline V gene lookup returns CDR1 SQVTM and CDR2 ANQGSEA. Profiling that covered TCR beta VDJ and CDR3 relied on genomic DNA as its template. Each CDR3 protein is one row after TCRdb ran MiXCR on the reads. The sample holds roughly 63,000 distinct CDR3 sequences, 45% to 60% seen once. The sequence derives from a human donor in good health, serving as a control. Sequencing input: sorted CD4+, CD8+, or CD8+CD57+ T cells (not recorded which) from PBMCs. V is TRBV29-1 and J is TRBJ1-1; perhaps TRBD1 as D (5 bases). CDR3 amino acids: CSVGGDTEAFF. CDR3 nucleotides: TGCAGCGTTGGGGGGGACACTGAAGCTTTCTTT. Combining the CDR3 with reference TRBV29-1 and TRBJ1-1 gives the whole variable domain SAVISQKPSRDICQRGTSLTIQCQVDSQVTMMFWYRQQPGQSLTLIATANQGSEATYESGFVIDKFPISRPNLTFSTLTVSNMSPEDSSIYLCSVGGDTEAFFGQGTRLTVV.